Listed below are T cell receptor beta chains from one sample, sequenced in a study of radiotherapy plus CTLA-4 blockade in lung cancer. Clones were sequenced by immunoSEQ multiplex PCR, and TCRdb holds only the in-frame ones, with some missing. This sample has over 85,000 clones, with roughly 80% found just once. This specimen consisted of peripheral blood, obtained from a patient treated with radiotherapy plus ipilimumab. Receptors originate from a human donor with non-small cell lung cancer that progressed on radiotherapy plus ipilimumab. CDR3s include the opening cysteine and the closing phenylalanine or tryptophan. Each record gives: J gene, D gene, clone size, V gene, CDR3 DNA, CDR3 protein. A D gene is named only where the DNA matches it firmly. Rows may omit the clone size; those that give it use once, few, many or a size class.

TRBJ2-5 | NA | NA | TRBV5-1 | TGCGCCAGCAGCTCGAATCAAGAGACCCAGTACTTC | CASSSNQETQYF
TRBJ1-3 | NA | NA | TRBV25-1 | TGTGCCAGCAGTGAATTAGGGGCGGGGGCTCACTCTGGAAACACCATATATTTT | CASSELGAGAHSGNTIYF
TRBJ1-5 | TRBD1 | NA | TRBV18 | TGTGCCAGCTCACCGGTGGGTGGAGGGGGCGCGGTGAACAATCAGCCCCAGCATTTT | CASSPVGGGGAVNNQPQHF
TRBJ1-6 | NA | NA | TRBV2 | TGTGCCAGCAGGGGAGGCACTCTTACAAATTCACCCCTCCACTTT | CASRGGTLTNSPLHF
TRBJ2-1 | NA | NA | TRBV30 | TGTGCCTGGAGTGTAATGAGAGATGGTGAGCAGTTCTTC | CAWSVMRDGEQFF
TRBJ2-5 | NA | NA | TRBV18 | TGTGCCAGCTCACCACCGGTTCAAGAGACCCAGTACTTC | CASSPPVQETQYF
TRBJ1-1 | NA | NA | TRBV27 | TGTGCCAGCAAAGAGAACATGAACACTGAAGCTTTCTTT | CASKENMNTEAFF
TRBJ2-6 | NA | NA | TRBV28 | TGTGCCAGCACCAGGAACTCTGGGGCCAACGTCCTGACTTTC | CASTRNSGANVLTF
TRBJ2-1 | NA | NA | TRBV10-1 | TGCGCCAGCAGTGAGAGTCTGGAGAATGAGCAGTTCTTC | CASSESLENEQFF
TRBJ1-5 | NA | NA | TRBV28 | TGTGCCATTCACGGCAGAGATCAGCCCCAGCATTTT | CAIHGRDQPQHF
TRBJ2-5 | TRBD1 | NA | TRBV28 | TGTGCCAGCAGTTCGCTCAGGGGGCGGGGAGAGACCCAGTACTTC | CASSSLRGRGETQYF
TRBJ2-7 | NA | NA | TRBV11-2 | TGTGCCAGCAGCTTATGGCAGGCCTACGAGCAGTACTTC | CASSLWQAYEQYF
TRBJ2-1 | NA | NA | TRBV18 | TGTGCCAGCTCACCATCTATAGAGGCTGAGCAGTTCTTC | CASSPSIEAEQFF
TRBJ2-1 | TRBD2 | NA | TRBV27 | TGTGCCAGCAGTATTGGGACTAGCGGGACCCATGGTGAGCAGTTCTTC | CASSIGTSGTHGEQFF
TRBJ1-5 | TRBD1 | NA | TRBV30 | TGTGCCTGGAGAGGACAGGGGCTGAGCAATCAGCCCCAGCATTTT | CAWRGQGLSNQPQHF
TRBJ2-1 | TRBD1 | NA | TRBV5-1 | TGCGCCAGCAGCCCGCAAGGACAGGGGAACAATGAGCAGTTCTTC | CASSPQGQGNNEQFF
TRBJ2-5 | NA | NA | TRBV7-3 | TGTGCCAGCAGCTTAACGGGTACGGAAGAGACCCAGTACTTC | CASSLTGTEETQYF
TRBJ2-1 | NA | NA | TRBV19 | TGTGCCAGTAGTATAGCCCCTGAAGTGAATGAGCAGTTCTTC | CASSIAPEVNEQFF
TRBJ2-7 | NA | NA | TRBV9 | TGTGCCAGCAGCCCCCGACCAGGAAACTACGAGCAGTACTTC | CASSPRPGNYEQYF
TRBJ2-4 | NA | NA | TRBV4-1 | TGCGCCAGCAGCCAAGTGGGAAACATTCAGTACTTC | CASSQVGNIQYF
TRBJ1-2 | NA | few | TRBV5-4 | TGTGCCAGCAGCTTCCACAGCCTCCCACATGGCTACACCTTC | CASSFHSLPHGYTF
TRBJ1-4 | NA | NA | TRBV6-6 | TGTGCCAGCAGTACCCCCAGGGGAGATAATGAAAAACTGTTTTTT | CASSTPRGDNEKLFF
TRBJ1-2 | NA | NA | TRBV6-1 | TGTGCCAGCAGTGCAGGCAGGGTAGTTTCCTATGGCTACACCTTC | CASSAGRVVSYGYTF
TRBJ2-3 | NA | NA | TRBV11-3 | TGTGCCAGCAGCTCCTCCCCAGGCGCCGCAGATACGCAGTATTTT | CASSSSPGAADTQYF
TRBJ2-7 | TRBD2 | few | TRBV2 | TGTGCCAGCGTAAAGCGGGAGGCAACCTACGAGCAGTACTTC | CASVKREATYEQYF
TRBJ2-5 | TRBD1 | NA | TRBV7-3 | TGTGCCAGCAGCCAGGGAACAGGGGTTGGGGAGACCCAGTACTTC | CASSQGTGVGETQYF
TRBJ2-7 | TRBD2 | NA | TRBV28 | TGTGCCAGCAGTTTATTTTCTATGGGAGGGAGAAGCTCCTACGAGCAGTACTTC | CASSLFSMGGRSSYEQYF
TRBJ2-1 | TRBD2 | NA | TRBV7-3 | TGTGCCAGCAGCCGACGCCCCCCCCTAGCGGATGGCGATGAGCAGTTCTTC | CASSRRPPLADGDEQFF
TRBJ1-5 | NA | NA | TRBV4-1 | TGCGCCAGCAGCCAAGATCTGGCGGGGACTTTTCAGCCCCAGCATTTT | CASSQDLAGTFQPQHF
TRBJ2-3 | NA | NA | TRBV18 | TGTGCCAGCTCACCACGGGCTGGGGGCACAGATACGCAGTATTTT | CASSPRAGGTDTQYF
TRBJ1-5 | TRBD1 | NA | TRBV4-2 | TGTGCCAGCAGCATCGGCCGGGACAGGGGTCAGCCCCAGCATTTT | CASSIGRDRGQPQHF
TRBJ2-7 | NA | NA | TRBV29-1 | TGCAGCGTTAATCTCAGGGGCTGGTACGAGCAGTACTTC | CSVNLRGWYEQYF
TRBJ2-7 | NA | few | TRBV21-1 | TGTGCCAGCAGCAAAGCGGACCAGGGATGGTACGAGCAGTACTTC | CASSKADQGWYEQYF
TRBJ1-1 | NA | NA | TRBV28 | TGTGCCAGCATGTGGGGGTACACTGAAGCTTTCTTT | CASMWGYTEAFF
TRBJ2-4 | NA | NA | TRBV2 | TGTGCCAGCAGTGAAATAGGACGGAAGAAGTGGTTGGACATTCAGTACTTC | CASSEIGRKKWLDIQYF
TRBJ2-1 | NA | NA | TRBV6-5 | TGTGCCAGCAGTCGGGACTTTCGAAGATACAATGAGCAGTTCTTC | CASSRDFRRYNEQFF
TRBJ2-7 | NA | NA | TRBV9 | TGTGCCAGCAGCCCCCCGGGCTTCCCCGCGGAGCAGTACTTC | CASSPPGFPAEQYF
TRBJ1-3 | NA | few | TRBV11-3 | TGTGCCAGCAGCCCCGGACAAGGTCCTGGAAACACCATATATTTT | CASSPGQGPGNTIYF
TRBJ2-5 | NA | NA | TRBV6-6 | TGTGCCAGCAGTTACTTCGCGGGAAGAACCCAAGAGACCCAGTACTTC | CASSYFAGRTQETQYF
TRBJ1-1 | NA | NA | TRBV7-8 | TGTGCCAGCAGCTTAAGCGTGAACACTGAAGCTTTCTTT | CASSLSVNTEAFF
TRBJ1-2 | NA | NA | TRBV11-2 | TGTGCCAGCAGCGCGGATGGCTACACCTTC | CASSADGYTF
TRBJ2-2 | TRBD2 | NA | TRBV28 | TGTGCCAGCAGTTTGGGACTATATTCGGGCGGGGAGCTGTTTTTT | CASSLGLYSGGELFF
TRBJ1-2 | TRBD1 | NA | TRBV27 | TGTGCCAGCGGGGACAGGGGACTTATTAACTATGGCTACACCTTC | CASGDRGLINYGYTF
TRBJ1-1 | TRBD1 | NA | TRBV15 | TGTGCCACCAGCGGTGGGACAGGCACTGAAGCTTTCTTT | CATSGGTGTEAFF
TRBJ2-2 | NA | NA | TRBV4-1 | TGCGCCAGCACCTCCAAGTATATAGGGGAACCCGGGGAGCTGTTTTTT | CASTSKYIGEPGELFF
TRBJ1-2 | NA | NA | TRBV20-1 | TGCAGTGTCCTAGGGATACATGGCTACACCTTC | CSVLGIHGYTF
TRBJ2-1 | NA | NA | TRBV28 | TGTGCCAGCAGTACAAGGGGTGCTTACAATGAGCAGTTCTTC | CASSTRGAYNEQFF